These 8 T cell receptor beta chains came from one sample sequenced in a study of cytotoxic CD8 clonotypes in ibrutinib-treated CLL. Assay used: immunoSEQ multiplex PCR; TCRdb lists only in-frame clones, some missing. The table lists 50,000 to 60,000 clones, approximately 82% of them singletons, with around 21% in the top ten. This specimen consisted of PBMCs, obtained after 24 months of ibrutinib treatment. The receptors were sampled from a human donor with chronic lymphocytic leukemia.

V and J are TRBV7-9 and TRBJ2-5; D ambiguous. Trimming took off 4 bases at V and 5 bases at J, with 11 bases between the two ends. The CDR3 is 13 residues long. From germline, CDR1 is SEHNR and CDR2 FQNEAQ (reference sequence). CDR3 in amino acids: CASSYWASETQYF. The CDR3 coding sequence is TGTGCCAGCAGCTATTGGGCTAGTGAGACCCAGTACTTC.

This clone showed up just a few times. V is TRBV2 and J is TRBJ2-3; tentative D call: TRBD2 (5 bases). V gave up 3 bases and J gave up 1 base, with 11 bases separating them. The CDR3 consists of 15 residues. Looked up from germline, CDR1 is SNHLY and CDR2 is FYNNEI. CDR3 DNA: TGTGCCAGCAGTGAGCTAGCCTTACGCACAGATACGCAGTATTTT. Amino acid sequence: CASSELALRTDTQYF.

The genes are TRBV4-3 and TRBJ2-3; possible D gene TRBD1, 6 bases. Germline-derived CDR1 and CDR2 are LGHNA and YSLEER. CDR3 size: 14 residues. V was pared by 0 bases and J by 6 bases, with 10 bases between. This chain's CDR3 is CASSQDGGGDTQYF. The CDR3 coding sequence is TGCGCCAGCAGCCAAGATGGGGGCGGGGATACGCAGTATTTT.

The rearrangement joins TRBV7-2 to TRBJ2-3; 10 nucleotides align to TRBD2. With 4 bases clipped from V and 2 bases from J, the junction kept 9 bases outside the gene matches. CDR3 length: 17 residues. Per the germline V gene, CDR1 is SGHTA and CDR2 is FQGNSA. The CDR3 nucleotides are TGTGCCAGCAGCTACCTGGCTAGCGGGAGAGCCACAGATACGCAGTATTTT. Translation: CASSYLASGRATDTQYF.

The J gene is TRBJ2-3, the V gene TRBV19, with a tentative D call TRBD2 (6 bases). CDR1 is LNHDA, CDR2 SQIVND, per germline (reference sequence). The CDR3 sequence is 14 residues long. V was trimmed by 0 bases and J by 6 bases, leaving 10 bases between them. The CDR3 bases are TGTGCCAGTAGTATAGAACTAGCTCATGATACGCAGTATTTT. Residues: CASSIELAHDTQYF. The variable domain in full, with the rest retrieved from reference TRBV19 and TRBJ2-3, is DGGITQSPKYLFRKEGQNVTLSCEQNLNHDAMYWYRQDPGQGLRLIYYSQIVNDFQKGDIAEGYSVSREKKESFPLTVTSAQKNPTAFYLCASSIELAHDTQYFGPGTRLTVL.

The chain carries TRBV30 and TRBJ2-7, with 10 nucleotides matching TRBD1. The CDR3 extends over 16 amino acids. V lost 7 bases, J lost 1 base, and 13 bases stayed unmatched. Germline CDR1 is GTSNPN and CDR2 is SVGIG (reference sequence). The CDR3 DNA follows: TGTGCCTTCACCCTCCCTCCGGGACAGGGGTCCTACGAGCAGTACTTC. Amino acids: CAFTLPPGQGSYEQYF.

This chain connects TRBV11-2 to TRBJ2-1; D gene ambiguous. Germline CDR1 and CDR2: SGHAT and FQNNGV. The CDR3 sequence is 15 residues long. Deletions cut 0 bases from V and 4 bases from J, with 10 bases between. The CDR3 loop reads CASSLERVPYNEQFF. The DNA for the CDR3 is TGTGCCAGCAGCTTAGAGAGAGTACCGTACAATGAGCAGTTCTTC.

As concerns this clone: Other DNA sequences in the sample encode the same CDR3. The J gene is TRBJ2-1, the V gene TRBV2; D not certain. Trimming took 3 bases from V and 8 from J, leaving 2 bases between them. This CDR3 contains 10 residues. CDR1 is SNHLY, CDR2 FYNNEI, per germline. CDR3: CASSDYEQFF. The CDR3 bases are TGTGCCAGCAGTGACTATGAGCAGTTCTTC.